The T cell receptor beta chain described here comes from a study of identifying expanded T cells in peripheral blood. The study's findings and limits: Over about two and four weeks, about 17 and 20 clones changed, versus around 1.3 between replicates.

On this clone itself: The antigen remains unidentified.

Assay used: immunoSEQ multiplex PCR; TCRdb lists only in-frame clones, some missing. The sample lists some 77,000 clones, 70% to 90% occurring once. The receptor's source is a person aged 18 to 69 in good health. The sequenced sample was blood.

The CDR3 coding sequence is TGTGCCAGCAGTGAGTTGGTAGAAGCTTTCTTT. This gives the protein CASSELVEAFF. The V call is TRBV6-5, the J call TRBJ1-1; D unresolved. The ends were cut back, 5 bases at V and 8 bases at J, with 9 bases in the middle. The CDR3 totals 11 residues. CDR1 and CDR2 from the germline V gene are MNHEY and SVGAGI.